The 29 T cell receptor beta chains below were found in one sample sequenced in a study of molecular identifiers for immune sequencing clone quantification. One entry per CDR3 protein results from TCRdb running MiXCR on the PCR reads. The sample contains over 70,000 distinct CDR3 sequences, approximately 25% of which appear only once. Input material: naive CD8+ T cells from blood, with Jurkat cell RNA spiked in. Subset in this sample: FACS-sorted CD8+CD4-CCR7+CD45RA+ naive T cells. The origin of the receptors is a human donor in good health. Some libraries in this study had Jurkat cell RNA spiked in.

The rearrangement links TRBV19 to TRBJ1-1; tentatively, D is TRBD1 (6 bases). The CDR3 runs 12 residues. CDR1 is LNHDA and CDR2 is SQIVND in the germline V gene (reference sequence). V dropped 5 bases and J dropped 7 bases, with 11 bases sitting between them. The CDR3 bases are TGTGCCAGTAGTGTCGGGACAAATGAAGCTTTCTTT. As protein: CASSVGTNEAFF.

Details on this clonotype: A much larger clone differs by one base, so this may be a read error. The CDR3 sequence is CASSSRTGGVETQYF. CDR3 DNA: TGTGCCAGCAGTTCCAGGACAGGGGGCGTTGAGACCCAGTACTTC. The chain couples TRBV6-5 to TRBJ2-5, with TRBD1 matching 11 bases. The length of the CDR3 is 15 residues. V dropped 4 bases and J dropped 5; count of bases not matched to a gene: 6. CDR1 and CDR2 from the germline V gene are MNHEY and SVGAGI.

The chain combines TRBV6-5 with TRBJ2-7; no clear D gene. Germline CDR1 and CDR2: MNHEY and SVGAGI. The CDR3 covers 13 residues. Trimming took off 0 bases at V and 3 bases at J, with 6 bases between the two ends. The CDR3 coding sequence is TGTGCCAGCAGTTACTCTTACAGCTACGAGCAGTACTTC. Its translation is CASSYSYSYEQYF.

This rearrangement joins TRBV6-2 or TRBV6-3 to TRBJ1-1; the match to TRBD1 covers 7 bases. V lost 2 bases, J lost 0 bases, and 3 bases stayed unmatched. The length of the CDR3 is 15 residues. The germline V gene encodes CDR1 MNHEY and CDR2 SVGEGT. CDR3 coding DNA: TGTGCCAGCAGTTACCCAACAGGGGTGAACACTGAAGCTTTCTTT. This encodes CASSYPTGVNTEAFF.

The rearrangement links TRBV11-2 to TRBJ2-1; perhaps TRBD2 as D (6 bases). CDR1 is SGHAT, CDR2 FQNNGV, per germline. The length of the CDR3 is 16 residues. Trimming shortened V by 4 bases and J by 1 base, and 14 bases separated the two germline ends. The CDR3 here is CASSSPGGPSYNEQFF. The CDR3, as DNA: TGTGCCAGCAGCTCTCCCGGGGGACCGTCCTACAATGAGCAGTTCTTC.

This clonotype was counted ten times or more. The rearrangement links TRBV12-3 or TRBV12-4 to TRBJ2-3; 12 nucleotides line up with TRBD2. Unmatched junction bases numbered 3, after V lost 7 bases and J lost 4 bases. The CDR3 runs to 14 residues. The CDR3 sequence: CASTRLAGADTQYF. Written as DNA, the CDR3 is TGTGCCAGCACCCGACTAGCGGGGGCAGATACGCAGTATTTT.

The sample holds many counts of this clonotype. This chain connects TRBV25-1 to TRBJ2-7, with TRBD2 matching 9 bases. The germline V gene encodes CDR1 MGHDK and CDR2 SYGVNS. The J segment lost 4 bases and the V segment lost 6 bases, leaving 10 bases of the junction unmatched. The CDR3 totals 15 residues. The chain's CDR3 is CASSHTGTSWYEQYF. In DNA, the CDR3 is TGTGCCAGCAGCCACACCGGGACTAGCTGGTACGAGCAGTACTTC.

The chain uses TRBV19 and TRBJ2-7; TRBD1 is a possible D gene (6 bases). Trimming left V 4 bases short and J 4 bases short, with 17 bases between. CDR3 size: 15 residues. Germline CDR1 LNHDA, CDR2 SQIVND (reference sequence). For the CDR3, the DNA is TGTGCCAGTAGTAACTCCCACAGGGTGGGGTACGAGCAGTACTTC. Protein: CASSNSHRVGYEQYF.

V and J are TRBV19 and TRBJ2-6; 7 bases fit TRBD1. CDR1 LNHDA and CDR2 SQIVND come from the germline V gene (reference sequence). The V gene end was trimmed by 3 bases and the J gene end by 1 base; junction bases not matched to a gene: 12. The CDR3 has 19 residues. CDR3 sequence: CASSIDSRDSRSGANVLTF. In DNA form, the CDR3 reads TGTGCCAGTAGTATTGATTCTCGGGACAGCCGGTCTGGGGCCAACGTCCTGACTTTC.

The rearrangement links TRBV27 to TRBJ1-5; D uncertain. Germline lookup yields CDR1 MNHEY and CDR2 SMNVEV (reference sequence). The length of the CDR3 is 14 residues. Between the trimmed V and J ends, which lost 5 bases and 5 bases, there was a span of 13 bases. The CDR3 DNA reads TGTGCCAGCAGTCTCGGACCAAGTCATCAGCCCCAGCATTTT. Its translation is CASSLGPSHQPQHF.

The sample holds many counts of this clonotype. The J gene is TRBJ2-4, the V gene TRBV12-3 or TRBV12-4; 10 bases align to TRBD1. The J segment lost 9 bases and the V segment lost 6 bases, leaving 8 bases of the junction unmatched. The CDR3 extends over 14 amino acids. The CDR3 bases are TGTGCCAGCAGAGCCGGGACAGGGGAGGTCATTCAGTACTTC. Protein: CASRAGTGEVIQYF.

The chain carries TRBV4-1 and TRBJ1-1; 7 bases match TRBD1. J was trimmed by 0 bases and V by 2 bases; bases with no gene match: 9. Germline assignment: CDR1 MGHRA and CDR2 YSYEKL. The CDR3 sequence is 17 residues long. The CDR3 DNA sequence: TGCGCCAGCAGCCAACCAGACAGGGTTGGAATGAACACTGAAGCTTTCTTT. This translates into CASSQPDRVGMNTEAFF.

In this sample, this clonotype turned up many times. The chain recombines TRBV12-3 or TRBV12-4 with TRBJ1-1, with 7 bases matching TRBD1. CDR3 length equals 12 residues. V shed 11 bases, J shed 6 bases, and the junction held 9 bases outside the gene matches. The CDR3 coding sequence is TGTGCCCAAGCAGGGGGTATGGCTGAAGCTTTCTTT. It yields the protein CAQAGGMAEAFF.

As concerns this clonotype: An end of the junction differs from the germline gene, which may be a read error. The V and J genes are TRBV20-1 and TRBJ2-7, with D possibly matching TRBD1 (5 bases). The CDR3 totals 14 residues. CDR1 is DFQATT, CDR2 SNEGSKA, per germline (reference sequence). This CDR3 reads CSAGDRGVTYEQYF. The CDR3, as DNA: TGCAGTGCTGGAGATAGGGGCGTGACCTACGAGCAGTACTTC.

This clonotype was counted between two and nine times. This sequence joins TRBV13 and TRBJ2-7; 12 bases map to TRBD2. The CDR3 consists of 16 residues. Germline V CDR1 and CDR2: PRHDT, FYEKMQ (reference sequence). V was clipped by 7 bases and J by 5 bases; unmatched bases: 12. CDR3 amino acids: CASTLGASGRVNEQYF. The CDR3 nucleotides read TGTGCCAGCACTCTAGGGGCTAGCGGGAGGGTGAACGAGCAGTACTTC.

A word on this clonotype: This sequence may be a read error, since a much larger clone differs from it by one base. The J gene is TRBJ2-7, the V gene TRBV6-5, with 8 positions matching TRBD2. The CDR3 is 16 residues long. With 5 bases clipped from V and 6 bases from J, the junction kept 15 bases outside the gene matches. Per germline, CDR1 MNHEY and CDR2 SVGAGI. CDR3 nucleotide sequence: TGTGCCAGCAGTCCTTCGGGACTAGGGGTTGCCTCCGAGCAGTACTTC. This sequence encodes CASSPSGLGVASEQYF.

This chain joins TRBV12-3 or TRBV12-4 and TRBJ2-3; 15 nucleotides line up with TRBD2. V shed 2 bases, J shed 2 bases, and the junction held 14 bases outside the gene matches. The CDR3 extends over 21 amino acids. DNA of the CDR3: TGTGCCAGCAGTTTACCCACGACGGGACTAGCGGGGGGCAGATTCACAGATACGCAGTATTTT. Translation gives CASSLPTTGLAGGRFTDTQYF.

This chain joins TRBV7-9 and TRBJ2-7; TRBD1 aligns across 7 bases. Per germline, CDR1 SEHNR and CDR2 FQNEAQ (reference sequence). CDR3 size: 17 residues. V was clipped by 4 bases and J by 2 bases; unmatched bases: 14. CDR3 residues: CASSSQGEGGAPYEQYF. As DNA, the CDR3 is TGTGCCAGCAGCTCCCAGGGGGAAGGGGGCGCCCCCTACGAGCAGTACTTC.

Many counts were recorded for this clonotype. The rearrangement links TRBV12-3 or TRBV12-4 to TRBJ1-4; D call uncertain. V lost 6 bases and J 5 bases, leaving 4 bases between the germline ends. This CDR3 has 11 amino acids. CDR3 nucleotide sequence: TGTGCCAGCAGGGGGAATGAAAAACTGTTTTTT. Translated: CASRGNEKLFF.

The CDR3 protein is CASSSRLAGLEGGELFF. Written as DNA, the CDR3 is TGCGCCAGCAGCTCAAGACTAGCGGGGCTTGAGGGTGGGGAGCTGTTTTTT. The V call is TRBV4-3, the J call TRBJ2-2; 11 bases align to TRBD2. CDR3 length equals 17 residues. The J segment lost 8 bases and the V segment lost 5 bases, leaving 13 bases of the junction unmatched. Looked up from germline, CDR1 is LGHNA and CDR2 is YSLEER.

A few counts support this clonotype. This rearrangement joins TRBV12-3 or TRBV12-4 to TRBJ1-4; D perhaps matches TRBD1 (5 bases). The CDR3 is 15 residues long. V lost 2 bases and J 6 bases, leaving 13 bases between the germline ends. DNA of the CDR3: TGTGCCAGCAGTTTACAAGGGATGGGGGATGAAAAACTGTTTTTT. This sequence encodes CASSLQGMGDEKLFF.

As for this clonotype: A much bigger clone sits one base away, suggesting this may be a read error. Because the CDR3 is missing its conserved closing phenylalanine or tryptophan, this is likely a read error. The V gene is TRBV4-3, the J gene TRBJ1-1; D remains unclear. Germline V gives CDR1 LGHNA, CDR2 YSLEER. This CDR3 is 14 amino acids long. Deletions cut 0 bases from V and 5 bases from J, with 10 bases between. Written as DNA, the CDR3 is TGCGCCAGCAGCCAAGATTTTATAGGTACTGAAGCTTTCTCT. Encoded protein: CASSQDFIGTEAFS.

This clonotype was counted a single time. The V call is TRBV9, the J call TRBJ2-2, with D possibly being TRBD1 (8 bases). The CDR3 contains 15 residues. CDR1 is SGDLS, CDR2 YYNGEE, per germline. Trimming cost V 5 bases and J 5 bases, with 16 bases left between them. The CDR3 sequence: CASSFTGGDTGELFF. Written as DNA, the CDR3 is TGTGCCAGCAGTTTTACAGGGGGGGATACCGGGGAGCTGTTTTTT.

This clonotype was detected ten times or more. The chain couples TRBV9 to TRBJ2-3; TRBD2 is a possible D gene (7 bases). CDR1 and CDR2 from the germline V gene are SGDLS and YYNGEE. The V and J ends lost 0 bases and 0 bases respectively, with 14 bases between them. This CDR3 region has 17 residues. CDR3 protein: CASSVEGGQISTDTQYF. The CDR3 DNA reads TGTGCCAGCAGCGTAGAGGGGGGGCAGATCAGCACAGATACGCAGTATTTT.

This clonotype appeared many times. The chain is built from TRBV4-1 and TRBJ2-1, with D unresolved. The CDR3 covers 14 residues. Looked up from germline, CDR1 is MGHRA and CDR2 is YSYEKL. The V end was cut by 2 bases, the J end by 6 bases, with 11 bases between. CDR3 in amino acids: CASSQSWNSNEQFF. The CDR3 DNA sequence: TGCGCCAGCAGCCAAAGCTGGAACAGCAATGAGCAGTTCTTC.

This clonotype was counted a few times. The V gene is TRBV7-2, the J gene TRBJ2-2; the D is unclear. The CDR3 consists of 15 residues. The V gene's germline CDR1 is SGHTA and CDR2 FQGNSA. Trimming pared 0 bases from V and 4 bases from J, leaving 9 bases between. The CDR3 here is CASSLAWGGTGELFF. The CDR3, as DNA: TGTGCCAGCAGCTTAGCGTGGGGTGGCACCGGGGAGCTGTTTTTT.

Only a few counts were recorded for this clonotype. The CDR3 DNA is TGTGCCAGCAGCTTGGGACAGGGTGGGCAGCCCCAGCATTTT. Protein sequence: CASSLGQGGQPQHF. V usage is TRBV6-2 or TRBV6-3 and J usage is TRBJ1-5, with 9 bases identical to TRBD1. V trimming: 6 bases; J trimming: 7 bases; junction bases outside the gene matches: 7. The CDR3 has 14 residues. Germline V CDR1 and CDR2: MNHEY, SVGEGT.

At least ten counts were recorded for this clonotype. This chain joins TRBV4-3 and TRBJ1-5, with 7 bases that match TRBD1. The CDR3 has 17 residues. Germline V gene data show CDR1 as LGHNA and CDR2 as YSLEER. V dropped 0 bases and J dropped 0; count of bases not matched to a gene: 5. The CDR3, as DNA: TGCGCCAGCAGCCAAGAACACAGGGGTTATAGCAATCAGCCCCAGCATTTT. Encoded protein: CASSQEHRGYSNQPQHF.

In regard to this clonotype: Just one base apart from a much larger clone, this may be a read error. The V and J genes are TRBV7-9 and TRBJ1-1; maybe TRBD1 (6 bases). There are 13 residues in the CDR3. CDR1 SEHNR and CDR2 FQNEAQ come from the germline V gene (reference sequence). The CDR3 DNA reads TGTACCAGCAGCGTGGGGGGCCGCCTCTGGGCTTTCTTT. It encodes CTSSVGGRLWAFF.